This section outlines one T cell receptor beta chain sequence together with its context. This sample is drawn from a study of shared T cell receptors in the human thymus. CDR3 size: 14 residues. The trim removed 2 bases at V and 6 bases at J, leaving 5 bases unmatched. CDR1 is MNHEY and CDR2 is SMNVEV in the germline V gene (reference sequence). The protocol was immunoSEQ multiplex PCR, while the TCRdb copy is restricted to in-frame clones and leaves out a portion. Here the sample spans fewer than 700,000 clones, around 87% being singletons. Another study also made use of these data, one on human thymus T cells.

The chain joins TRBV27 to TRBJ2-3; 7 positions agree with TRBD1. The sequence came from a boy less than two years old with a congenital heart defect. Sequenced sample: thymocytes. This chain's CDR3 is CASSLKGALDTQYF. In DNA, the CDR3 is TGTGCCAGCAGTTTAAAGGGGGCGCTTGATACGCAGTATTTT.